This TCR beta chain was observed in a study of shared clonotypes between healthy human individuals. Measured with immunoSEQ multiplex PCR; TCRdb has only the in-frame clones, and not every one. The repertoire consists of about 2,500,000 clones, with around nine tenths occurring once and the leading ten covering 0.11% to 0.15%. The authors divided CD4+ cells into CD45RA+ naive and CD45RA-negative memory subsets. This CDR3 has 14 residues. Germline values: CDR1 SGHNT, CDR2 YYREEE (reference sequence). V lost 4 bases and J lost 8; bases outside the gene matches: 9. The specimen sequenced was naive CD4+ T cells sorted from blood. Regarding subset: CD45RA+ positively selected. The chain links TRBV5-4 to TRBJ2-1, with 7 bases that match TRBD2. The receptor's source is a man aged 18-30 years in good health. The CDR3, as DNA: TGTGCCAGCAGCAGCGGGACCATACATCATGAGCAGTTCTTC. This sequence encodes CASSSGTIHHEQFF.